This T cell receptor (beta chain) emerged from a study of technical replicates of blood from several donors. Produced via immunoSEQ multiplex PCR; TCRdb's table is partial and in-frame only. The repertoire holds about 97,000 clones, with about 95% as singletons. The CDR3 loop spans 16 amino acids. The V gene lost 5 bases and the J gene lost 0 bases, with 17 bases spanning the gap. Germline V gives CDR1 SGDLS, CDR2 YYNGEE. What was sequenced was T cells isolated from PBMCs. The chain joins TRBV9 to TRBJ1-1; TRBD1 might be the D (6 bases). The TCR comes from a human donor in good health. The CDR3 DNA reads TGTGCCAGCAGTGAGGGGGGGGGCGTAATGAACACTGAAGCTTTCTTT. Amino acids: CASSEGGGVMNTEAFF.